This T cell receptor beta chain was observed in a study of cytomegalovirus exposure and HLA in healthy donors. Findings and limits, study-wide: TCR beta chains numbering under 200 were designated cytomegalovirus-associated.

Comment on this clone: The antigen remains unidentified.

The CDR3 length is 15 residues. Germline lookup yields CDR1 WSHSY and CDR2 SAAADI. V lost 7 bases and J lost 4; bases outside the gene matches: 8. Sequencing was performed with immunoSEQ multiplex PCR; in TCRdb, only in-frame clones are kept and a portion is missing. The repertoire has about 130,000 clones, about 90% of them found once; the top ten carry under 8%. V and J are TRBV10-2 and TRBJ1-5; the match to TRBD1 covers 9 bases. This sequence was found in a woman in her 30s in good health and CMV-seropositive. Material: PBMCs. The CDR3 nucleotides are TGCGCCAGCACCGCCGGGACAGGGAGTAATCAGCCCCAGCATTTT. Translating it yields CASTAGTGSNQPQHF.